These T cell receptor beta chains were read from a single sample in a study of CD8+ T cells in alopecia areata. Repertoires were generated with immunoSEQ multiplex PCR, while TCRdb's copy carries only in-frame clones and drops some. The sample holds 130,000 to 150,000 clones, 40% to 55% seen once. Sequenced here: CD4+ T cells sorted from blood, sampled at week 0. Receptor source: a human donor with alopecia areata. The CDR3 runs from the conserved cysteine through the conserved F or W. A D gene is named only where the DNA matches it firmly. Some rows mark clone size as missing; the rest say once, few, many or name a class of expanded clone.

CSVVFVLSGANVLTF	TGCAGCGTTGTGTTTGTCCTTTCTGGGGCCAACGTCCTGACTTTC	15	TRBV29-1	few	TRBJ2-6	NA
CASSPQRTGISHEQFF	TGTGCCAGCTCACCACAGCGGACAGGGATCTCCCATGAGCAGTTCTTC	16	TRBV18	few	TRBJ2-1	TRBD1
CASSLGLAGRDTQYF	TGTGCCAGCAGCTTAGGGCTAGCGGGAAGGGATACGCAGTATTTT	15	TRBV7-2	NA	TRBJ2-3	TRBD2
CASSPGLAAYEQYF	TGTGCCAGCAGCCCGGGACTAGCGGCGTACGAGCAGTACTTC	14	TRBV9	few	TRBJ2-7	TRBD2
CASSLVTEVWETQYF	TGTGCCAGCAGCTTGGTGACCGAAGTGTGGGAGACCCAGTACTTC	15	TRBV5-6	NA	TRBJ2-5	NA
CASSSFLGFQGTGELFF	TGTGCCAGCAGCTCCTTCCTAGGTTTTCAGGGCACCGGGGAGCTGTTTTTT	17	TRBV7-8	NA	TRBJ2-2	NA
CASSPRINRELFF	TGTGCCAGCAGCCCCAGGATCAACAGGGAGCTGTTTTTT	13	TRBV9	NA	TRBJ2-2	NA
CASSQAPTGEEAFF	TGTGCCAGCAGCCAAGCTCCTACCGGGGAAGAAGCTTTCTTT	14	TRBV14	few	TRBJ1-1	NA
CSVEDSGGERPYEQFF	TGCAGCGTTGAAGATTCTGGGGGAGAGAGGCCCTATGAGCAGTTCTTC	16	TRBV29-1	NA	TRBJ2-1	NA
CASSFTSDTQYF	TGCGCCAGCAGCTTCACTTCAGATACGCAGTATTTT	12	TRBV5-1	NA	TRBJ2-3	NA
CAWSVWAGGTDTQYF	TGTGCCTGGAGTGTTTGGGCGGGCGGCACAGATACGCAGTATTTT	15	TRBV30	NA	TRBJ2-3	NA
CSVELGLAGGPYQETQYF	TGCAGCGTTGAACTGGGGCTAGCGGGAGGGCCGTACCAAGAGACCCAGTACTTC	18	TRBV29-1	NA	TRBJ2-5	TRBD2
CASSQAGAYGYTF	TGTGCCAGCAGCCAAGCAGGGGCCTATGGCTACACCTTC	13	TRBV4-2	NA	TRBJ1-2	NA
CSSGTSGINEQFF	TGCAGCTCTGGGACTAGCGGTATAAATGAGCAGTTCTTC	13	TRBV29-1	NA	TRBJ2-1	TRBD2
CASSLGHGNTIYF	TGCGCCAGCAGCTTGGGCCATGGAAACACCATATATTTT	13	TRBV5-1	NA	TRBJ1-3	NA
CAWSESWTEAFF	TGTGCCTGGAGCGAAAGCTGGACTGAAGCTTTCTTT	12	TRBV30	NA	TRBJ1-1	NA
CASSVRTSHTDTQYF	TGTGCCAGCAGCGTACGGACTAGCCACACAGATACGCAGTATTTT	15	TRBV9	few	TRBJ2-3	TRBD2
CASSQEDRAGVSGYTF	TGCGCCAGCAGCCAGGAAGACAGGGCCGGGGTGAGTGGCTACACCTTC	16	TRBV4-1	NA	TRBJ1-2	TRBD1
CSVDNAGATDTQYF	TGCAGCGTTGACAATGCGGGAGCCACAGATACGCAGTATTTT	14	TRBV29-1	NA	TRBJ2-3	TRBD2
CASSLMTGSDTQYF	TGTGCCAGCAGCCTAATGACAGGGTCAGATACGCAGTATTTT	14	TRBV4-2	few	TRBJ2-3	TRBD1
CASSTGTKNTEAFF	TGCGCCAGCAGCACCGGGACAAAGAACACTGAAGCTTTCTTT	14	TRBV5-1	few	TRBJ1-1	NA
CASSQATGANQDNEQFF	TGTGCCAGCAGCCAGGCCACAGGGGCGAATCAGGACAATGAGCAGTTCTTC	17	TRBV4-2	NA	TRBJ2-1	TRBD1